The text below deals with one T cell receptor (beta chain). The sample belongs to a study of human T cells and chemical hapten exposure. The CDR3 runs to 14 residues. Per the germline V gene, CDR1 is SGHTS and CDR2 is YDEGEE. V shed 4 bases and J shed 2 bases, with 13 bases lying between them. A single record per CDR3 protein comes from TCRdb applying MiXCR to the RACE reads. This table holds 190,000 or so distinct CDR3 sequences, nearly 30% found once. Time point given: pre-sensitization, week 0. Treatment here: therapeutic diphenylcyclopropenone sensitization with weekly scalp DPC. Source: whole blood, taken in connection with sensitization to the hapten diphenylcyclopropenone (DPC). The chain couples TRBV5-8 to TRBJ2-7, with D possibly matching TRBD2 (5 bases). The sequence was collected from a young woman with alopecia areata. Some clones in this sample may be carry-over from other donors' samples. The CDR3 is CASSVPGTAYEQYF. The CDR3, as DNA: TGTGCCAGCAGCGTCCCGGGAACCGCCTACGAGCAGTACTTC.